The next 4 T cell receptor beta chains were all read from a single sample in a study of vaccination and CD4 T cells after COVID-19. These receptors' antigens are unknown. Oncomine TCR Beta short-read sequencing was applied to DNA from cultured CD4+ T cells. TCRdb re-called the PCR reads through MiXCR, storing one row per CDR3 protein. The table has approximately 14,000 distinct CDR3 sequences, 30% seen once. As to treatment: 10-day PBMC culture with coronavirus spike peptide pools or control peptides (ViraFEST assay). Sequencing used cultured CD4+ T cells from blood. Source of these receptors: a human donor with COVID-19.

This clonotype was picked up a small number of times. This chain connects TRBV28 to TRBJ2-5, with D unclear. V was pared by 5 bases and J by 3 bases, with 4 bases between. The CDR3 covers 11 residues. Germline V lookup: CDR1 MDHEN, CDR2 SYDVKM. The DNA for the CDR3 is TGTGCCAGCAGTGACAAAGAGACCCAGTACTTC. This translates into CASSDKETQYF.

This rearrangement joins TRBV19 to TRBJ1-4; 8 nucleotides align to TRBD1. This CDR3 spans 15 amino acids. The trim removed 8 bases at V and 4 bases at J, leaving 9 bases unmatched. Germline-derived CDR1 and CDR2 are LNHDA and SQIVND (reference sequence). The DNA for the CDR3 is TGTGCCAGTGGCGGACAGGGCGGAGGTAATGAAAAACTGTTTTTT. It specifies CASGGQGGGNEKLFF. Filled out from reference TRBV19 and TRBJ1-4, the complete variable domain reads DGGITQSPKYLFRKEGQNVTLSCEQNLNHDAMYWYRQDPGQGLRLIYYSQIVNDFQKGDIAEGYSVSREKKESFPLTVTSAQKNPTAFYLCASGGQGGGNEKLFFGSGTQLSVL.

This chain links TRBV6-1 with TRBJ1-6; no definite D call. The CDR3 sequence is 12 residues long. Germline V gives CDR1 MNHNS, CDR2 SASEGT. With 7 bases removed from V and 12 bases from J, the gap between germline ends came to 13 bases. Here the CDR3 reads CASTVSEGPLHF. DNA of the CDR3: TGTGCCAGCACGGTATCGGAGGGACCCCTCCACTTT.

This chain joins TRBV4-2 and TRBJ2-5; either TRBD1 or TRBD2 may supply D (6 bases each). Trimming pared 0 bases from V and 4 bases from J, leaving 18 bases between. Germline-derived CDR1 and CDR2 are LGHNA and YNFKEQ. The CDR3 runs 17 residues. The CDR3 loop reads CASSQDGAGGRGETQYF. The DNA for the CDR3 is TGTGCCAGCAGCCAAGACGGGGCTGGGGGGCGGGGAGAGACCCAGTACTTC.